This T cell receptor beta chain is from a study of cytomegalovirus exposure and HLA in healthy donors. As regards this clone: Its antigen is still unknown.

PCR primers comprised 60 Vbeta and 13 Jbeta primers. Profiling relied on immunoSEQ multiplex PCR, and the TCRdb table lists in-frame clones only, not all of them. The sample has fewer than 200,000 clones, roughly 70% seen once. Study-wide points: As confirmed in vitro, a few CMV-associated chains were specific for CMV antigens. Most of the TCR beta V segments (in an earlier analysis) were productive either about 87% or about 30% of the time.

The CDR3 has 14 amino acids. CDR1 MGHRA and CDR2 YSYEKL come from the germline V gene. Unmatched junction bases numbered 7, after V lost 4 bases and J lost 4 bases. The source of this sequence is a woman aged 45-60 years in good health and CMV-seropositive. This chain joins TRBV4-1 and TRBJ2-7, with 7 nucleotides matching TRBD2. Source material: PBMCs. CDR3 in DNA: TGCGCCAGCAGCCTTCAGCGGGGTCGGTACGAGCAGTACTTC. Its translation is CASSLQRGRYEQYF.